The present T cell receptor (beta chain) was sequenced within a study of blood T cell repertoires in COVID-19. Study-level information: Nucleic acid was either cDNA or gDNA, and it came from T cells, B-cell-depleted T cells, or PBMCs.

This clone has only one observation. Only in-frame clones appear in the TCRdb table, and some are missing; sequencing was by immunoSEQ multiplex PCR. Among around 170,000 clones listed, roughly 80% were seen once. The germline V gene encodes CDR1 SGHDT and CDR2 YYEEEE. Trimming took 0 bases from V and 1 from J, leaving 8 bases between them. The CDR3 spans 15 residues. The TCR comes from a man over 45 who had recovered from COVID-19. The rearrangement uses TRBV5-6 and TRBJ2-1; D perhaps matches TRBD2 (6 bases). The sample consisted of PBMCs or T cells enriched from blood (not recorded which). CDR3 coding DNA: TGTGCCAGCAGCTTGGCTCGGGGGTCCTACAATGAGCAGTTCTTC. The encoded protein is CASSLARGSYNEQFF.